This paragraph covers one T cell receptor beta chain sequence. Each replicate PCR on the sorted subsets used about 0.2 ug DNA (around 31,000 T cell genomes). This table comes from immunoSEQ multiplex PCR, and its TCRdb copy is limited to in-frame clones, with some not included. Among millions of clones listed, roughly 95% were seen once. The data stem from a study of shared clonotypes between healthy human individuals. From germline, CDR1 is KGHSH and CDR2 LQKENI. V was cut by 2 bases and J by 6 bases, with 8 bases left in between. The CDR3 length is 12 residues. The rearrangement links TRBV18 to TRBJ2-7; D is perhaps TRBD2 (6 bases). Specimen: naive CD4+ T cells sorted from blood. The subset denotes: CD45RA+ positively selected. The TCR sequence derives from a man aged 18 to 29 in good health. The CDR3 region is CASSPFGSEQYF. CDR3 DNA: TGTGCCAGCTCACCATTCGGGAGCGAGCAGTACTTC. Full variable domain (missing parts from reference TRBV18 and TRBJ2-7): NAGVMQNPRHLVRRRGQEARLRCSPMKGHSHVYWYRQLPEEGLKFMVYLQKENIIDESGMPKERFSAEFPKEGPSILRIQQVVRGDSAAYFCASSPFGSEQYFGPGTRLTVT.